Each of the 10 T cell receptor beta chains below was sequenced from the same sample in a study of T cell repertoires in cytomegalovirus infection. MiXCR was run by TCRdb on the reads, yielding one entry per CDR3 protein. This repertoire shows roughly 100,000 distinct CDR3 sequences, 16% found once; its top ten account for approximately 7.6%. The sequenced sample consisted of PBMCs. All receptors derive from a human donor in good health (CMV status not recorded). Some clones in this sample may be carry-over from other donors' samples.

The chain links TRBV7-2 to TRBJ2-7; no reliable D call. Germline assignment: CDR1 SGHTA and CDR2 FQGNSA. The CDR3 contains 13 residues. V lost 1 base and J lost 5, with 9 bases in between. The CDR3 sequence: CASSLVIQDEQYF. CDR3 nucleotide sequence: TGTGCCAGCAGCTTAGTTATTCAGGACGAGCAGTACTTC.

V and J are TRBV7-3 and TRBJ2-3, with TRBD1 matching over 9 bases. The CDR3 spans 14 residues. CDR1 is SGHTA, CDR2 FQGTGA, per germline. J gave up 4 bases and V 6 bases, and 5 bases lay outside the gene matches. CDR3 residues: CASRLDRGSDTQYF. The DNA for the CDR3 is TGTGCCAGCAGACTAGACAGGGGGTCAGATACGCAGTATTTT.

This clonotype was observed a few times. V is TRBV28 and J is TRBJ2-7; D is unclear. This CDR3 region has 14 residues. CDR1 and CDR2 from the germline V gene are MDHEN and SYDVKM. V shed 7 bases and J shed 2 bases, with 15 bases lying between them. The DNA for the CDR3 is TGTGCCAGCAACACCTTAGACGGTACCTACGAGCAGTACTTC. This translates into CASNTLDGTYEQYF.

The table lists this clonotype with many counts. V gene TRBV7-2 combines with J gene TRBJ2-5, with TRBD2 matching over 8 bases. This CDR3 contains 16 residues. V lost 3 bases, J lost 2 bases, and 8 bases stayed unmatched. Germline V gives CDR1 SGHTA, CDR2 FQGNSA. CDR3 protein: CASSFRAGDTQETQYF. DNA for the CDR3: TGTGCCAGCAGCTTTAGAGCGGGGGATACACAAGAGACCCAGTACTTC.

This clonotype showed up just a few times. The chain couples TRBV18 to TRBJ1-1; 8 nucleotides align to TRBD1. V dropped 5 bases and J dropped 1; count of bases not matched to a gene: 3. Germline assignment: CDR1 KGHSH and CDR2 LQKENI. This CDR3 region has 14 residues. CDR3 in amino acids: CASSAGQGNTEAFF. The CDR3 nucleotides read TGTGCCAGCTCAGCTGGACAGGGGAACACTGAAGCTTTCTTT.

This clonotype was seen just once. The junction shows a germline mismatch at one end, possibly a read error. The chain employs TRBV6-2 or TRBV6-3 and TRBJ2-2; 10 nucleotides line up with TRBD2. The CDR3 length is 15 residues. Germline V gene sequence: CDR1 MNHEY, CDR2 SVGEGT. CDR3 sequence: CTSRSGGADTGELFF. In nucleotides, the CDR3 is TGTACCAGCAGAAGCGGGGGGGCTGACACCGGGGAGCTGTTTTTT.

This clonotype was counted a few times. This chain's CDR3 is CASSFPPGQGDGYTF. In nucleotides, the CDR3 is TGTGCCAGCAGTTTCCCCCCCGGACAGGGAGATGGCTACACCTTC. The chain joins TRBV28 to TRBJ1-2; 8 bases match TRBD1. CDR1 and CDR2 (germline): MDHEN, SYDVKM. V dropped 3 bases and J dropped 6; count of bases not matched to a gene: 9. CDR3 length equals 15 residues.

Ten or more counts support this clonotype. This chain links TRBV4-1 with TRBJ2-1; perhaps TRBD1 as D (6 bases). From germline, CDR1 is MGHRA and CDR2 YSYEKL. The CDR3 has 15 residues. V was clipped by 1 base and J by 8 bases, with 15 bases between them. The CDR3 loop is CASSQVEYRVYEQFF. The CDR3 nucleotides read TGCGCCAGCAGCCAAGTAGAGTACAGGGTGTATGAGCAGTTCTTC.

This chain joins TRBV24-1 and TRBJ2-2; 7 bases agree with TRBD1. With 1 base clipped from V and 3 bases from J, the junction kept 7 bases outside the gene matches. CDR3 length equals 17 residues. The germline CDR1 and CDR2 sequences are KGHDR and SFDVKD. The CDR3 loop reads CATSDFDSGQYTGELFF. The CDR3 region has the DNA TGTGCCACCAGTGATTTCGACTCGGGACAGTACACCGGGGAGCTGTTTTTT.

The gene calls are TRBV10-3 and TRBJ2-7; no reliable D call. Germline V gives CDR1 ENHRY, CDR2 SYGVKD. With 8 bases removed from V and 7 bases from J, the gap between germline ends came to 12 bases. The CDR3 loop spans 11 amino acids. CDR3 in amino acids: CAISWAVEQYF. The CDR3 DNA reads as TGTGCCATCTCCTGGGCGGTTGAGCAGTACTTC.